The 28 T cell receptor beta chains listed next were all sequenced from one sample in a study of T-cell reconstitution after alpha-beta-depleted transplantation in children. During its preparation, the TCRbeta library received unique molecular identifiers. TCRdb ran MiXCR on the PCR reads and lists one entry per CDR3 protein. Of fewer than 1 million distinct CDR3 sequences in the sample, roughly 16% were seen once. The source material was PBMCs, mostly from graft donor cells, sampled 360 days after TCRalphabeta/CD19-depleted stem cell transplant. The receptor set was obtained from a male patient aged 10-17 years who had a stem cell transplant for acute lymphoblastic leukemia, so the T cells may come from the graft donor.

The chain combines TRBV15 with TRBJ1-2; weak D call: TRBD1 (6 bases). V lost 0 bases and J 3 bases, leaving 14 bases between the germline ends. The germline CDR1 and CDR2 sequences are LNHNV and YYDKDF (reference sequence). The CDR3 is 16 amino acids. Written as DNA, the CDR3 is TGTGCCACCAGCAGAGATCGGGGGGGCTCTTACTATGGCTACACCTTC. This codes for CATSRDRGGSYYGYTF.

In this sample, this clonotype turned up once. The chain has TRBV7-9 and TRBJ2-5, with unresolved D. The CDR3 is 15 amino acids. Per germline, CDR1 SEHNR and CDR2 FQNEAQ (reference sequence). V lost 2 bases and J lost 4, with 14 bases in between. The CDR3 nucleotides read TGTGCCAGCAGCTTATCCCTAGTTAGGTCAGAGACCCAGTACTTC. This gives the protein CASSLSLVRSETQYF.

This chain uses TRBV10-2 with TRBJ2-1, with a possible D match to TRBD2 (5 bases). This CDR3 contains 14 residues. Between the trimmed V and J ends, which lost 6 bases and 3 bases, there was a span of 12 bases. Germline CDR1 and CDR2: WSHSY and SAAADI. The CDR3 DNA reads as TGCGCCAGCAGGACGGGGAACCTCTACAATGAGCAGTTCTTC. Residues: CASRTGNLYNEQFF.

This clonotype was detected ten times or more. The chain combines TRBV29-1 with TRBJ1-1; weak D call: TRBD1 (5 bases). The germline gives CDR1 SQVTM, CDR2 ANQGSEA. Trimming cost V 8 bases and J 5 bases, with 15 bases left between them. The CDR3 has 12 amino acids. The CDR3 DNA sequence: TGCAGCTCATCCCGGGGACGGACTGAAGCTTTCTTT. Translation gives CSSSRGRTEAFF.

The chain combines TRBV12-5 with TRBJ2-5; 8 nucleotides line up with TRBD2. This CDR3 is 14 amino acids long. Germline-derived CDR1 and CDR2 are LGHNT and FRNRAP. After removal of 1 base from V and 4 bases from J, the junction contained 2 bases not matched to a gene. Here the CDR3 reads CASGLGTSLETQYF. The DNA of the CDR3 is TGTGCTAGTGGTTTGGGGACTAGCCTAGAGACCCAGTACTTC.

This clonotype was observed a few times. This chain connects TRBV12-3 or TRBV12-4 to TRBJ2-3; a possible D gene is TRBD2 (6 bases). CDR3 length: 14 amino acids. V was cut by 2 bases and J by 4 bases, with 10 bases left in between. CDR3 in amino acids: CASSLSEGPDTQYF. The DNA for the CDR3 is TGTGCCAGCAGTTTATCGGAGGGCCCAGATACGCAGTATTTT.

This chain joins TRBV7-8 and TRBJ1-1; D not certain. The V gene lost 1 base and the J gene lost 6 bases, with 6 bases spanning the gap. The CDR3 length is 12 residues. The germline V gene has CDR1 SGHVS and CDR2 FQNEAQ. The CDR3 region is CASSLGLAEAFF. The CDR3 DNA reads TGTGCCAGCAGCTTAGGGCTAGCTGAAGCTTTCTTT.

The gene calls are TRBV20-1 and TRBJ2-7; 8 bases align to TRBD2. Germline loops: CDR1 DFQATT, CDR2 SNEGSKA (reference sequence). Unmatched junction bases numbered 15, after V lost 3 bases and J lost 5 bases. This CDR3 has 16 residues. The CDR3 coding sequence is TGCAGTGCTAGGACCCTAGCGGGTGTCCTAAGGAACGAGCAGTACTTC. It translates to CSARTLAGVLRNEQYF.

This clonotype has at least ten counts. The V call is TRBV20-1, the J call TRBJ2-7, with 9 nucleotides matching TRBD1. This CDR3 is built from 14 residues. The J segment lost 6 bases and the V segment lost 3 bases, leaving 9 bases of the junction unmatched. Germline values: CDR1 DFQATT, CDR2 SNEGSKA (reference sequence). CDR3 DNA: TGCAGTGCTAGTGGGACAGGGAGAAAGGGCGAGCAGTACTTC. Translation: CSASGTGRKGEQYF.

This clonotype turned up a few times. The rearrangement joins TRBV29-1 to TRBJ2-7; maybe TRBD1 (5 bases). V gave up 2 bases and J gave up 0 bases, with 14 bases separating them. The CDR3 spans 15 residues. The V gene's germline CDR1 is SQVTM and CDR2 ANQGSEA. The CDR3 DNA reads as TGCAGCGTTGAATTGCACAGGTCTAGCTCCTACGAGCAGTACTTC. Translated, it gives CSVELHRSSSYEQYF.

The V and J genes are TRBV5-1 and TRBJ1-2; D is possibly TRBD1 (6 bases). This CDR3 comprises 18 residues. The germline gives CDR1 SGHRS, CDR2 YFSETQ. With 3 bases removed from V and 8 bases from J, the gap between germline ends came to 29 bases. CDR3 DNA sequence: TGCGCCAGCAGCTCCCCGGATTGGACAGACCGAAACTATGGCGGCTACACCTTC. Translation gives CASSSPDWTDRNYGGYTF.

This clonotype was seen at least ten times. The chain combines TRBV12-3 or TRBV12-4 with TRBJ2-7; 8 positions match TRBD1. CDR3 size: 13 residues. Trimming took 5 bases from V and 8 from J; bases not matched to a gene: 8. In DNA form, the CDR3 reads TGTGCCAGCAGTCCCGACAGGGGATTCAAGCAGTACTTC. This codes for CASSPDRGFKQYF.

The gene calls are TRBV7-2 and TRBJ2-2; 12 bases map to TRBD1. V lost 4 bases and J lost 3; bases outside the gene matches: 3. The CDR3 has 16 amino acids. Looked up from germline, CDR1 is SGHTA and CDR2 is FQGNSA. Here the CDR3 DNA reads TGTGCCAGCAGCTCCCGGGACAGGGGGCACACCGGGGAGCTGTTTTTT. Its protein is CASSSRDRGHTGELFF.

This clonotype was seen repeatedly, ten times or more. The chain joins TRBV4-1 to TRBJ2-1, with D possibly TRBD1 on 6 matching bases. The CDR3 spans 11 residues. Germline V CDR1 and CDR2: MGHRA, YSYEKL. V was trimmed by 5 bases and J by 10 bases, leaving 9 bases between them. CDR3 residues: CASSRGTEQFF. CDR3 in DNA: TGCGCCAGCAGCAGAGGGACAGAGCAGTTCTTC.

This chain joins TRBV7-7 and TRBJ2-7; no clear D. The V gene's germline CDR1 is SSHAT and CDR2 FNYEAQ (reference sequence). V lost 6 bases and J 5 bases, leaving 17 bases between the germline ends. The CDR3 has 14 residues. CDR3 loop: CASSHGTGVHEQYF. CDR3 coding DNA: TGTGCCAGCAGTCACGGTACGGGTGTTCACGAGCAGTACTTC.

This chain joins TRBV5-1 and TRBJ2-1; 8 nucleotides agree with TRBD2. The V gene's germline CDR1 is SGHRS and CDR2 YFSETQ. The CDR3 totals 17 residues. Germline trimming cut 4 bases from V and 0 bases from J; bases unmatched to any gene: 9. In nucleotides, the CDR3 is TGCGCCAGCAGCCCCCGGACTAGCCGCTCCTCCTACAATGAGCAGTTCTTC. Residues: CASSPRTSRSSYNEQFF.

This clonotype occurred a few times. This chain connects TRBV29-1 to TRBJ2-7; no clear D. From germline, CDR1 is SQVTM and CDR2 ANQGSEA. Between the trimmed V and J ends, which lost 3 bases and 5 bases, there was a span of 14 bases. The CDR3 length is 13 residues. The DNA of the CDR3 is TGCAGCGTTGATCGGGCTACTGGAAACGAGCAGTACTTC. It specifies CSVDRATGNEQYF.

This clonotype was counted only a few times. The rearrangement joins TRBV29-1 to TRBJ2-1; D remains ambiguous. The CDR3 consists of 12 residues. Germline V gene sequence: CDR1 SQVTM, CDR2 ANQGSEA. V shed 4 bases and J shed 5 bases, with 9 bases lying between them. CDR3 coding DNA: TGCAGCGTTGGTGCAGGTAACAATGAGCAGTTCTTC. Translation gives CSVGAGNNEQFF.

The chain links TRBV9 to TRBJ2-1; maybe TRBD2 (5 bases). The CDR3 sequence is 15 residues long. V was trimmed by 2 bases and J by 3 bases, leaving 12 bases between them. The V gene's germline CDR1 is SGDLS and CDR2 YYNGEE. CDR3 sequence: CASSVGGGGYNEQFF. In DNA, the CDR3 is TGTGCCAGCAGCGTTGGTGGCGGAGGCTACAATGAGCAGTTCTTC.

V and J are TRBV5-1 and TRBJ2-4, with TRBD2 identical over 7 bases. In germline, CDR1 is SGHRS, CDR2 YFSETQ. The CDR3 sequence is 16 residues long. V shed 0 bases and J 3 bases; nucleotides not matched to a gene: 6. CDR3 in amino acids: CASSLAPGLGKNIQYF. CDR3 coding DNA: TGCGCCAGCAGCTTGGCGCCAGGACTAGGCAAAAACATTCAGTACTTC. The whole variable domain, remainder taken from reference TRBV5-1 and TRBJ2-4, is KAGVTQTPRYLIKTRGQQVTLSCSPISGHRSVSWYQQTPGQGLQFLFEYFSETQRNKGNFPGRFSGRQFSNSRSEMNVSTLELGDSALYLCASSLAPGLGKNIQYFGAGTRLSVL.

This clonotype was seen a handful of times. The chain has TRBV27 and TRBJ2-7; 9 bases fit TRBD1. Trimming took 5 bases from V and 3 from J; bases not matched to a gene: 11. The CDR3 is 16 amino acids. Germline V lookup: CDR1 MNHEY, CDR2 SMNVEV (reference sequence). CDR3 DNA: TGTGCCAGCAGTCCGCACCCGGGACAGGGCTACTACGAGCAGTACTTC. Amino acids: CASSPHPGQGYYEQYF.

This clonotype was counted ten times or more. CDR3 DNA sequence: TGTGCCAGCAGCCCAGGACAGGCAATAAGCTCCTACGAGCAGTACTTC. Its translation: CASSPGQAISSYEQYF. The V call is TRBV7-9, the J call TRBJ2-7, with 7 bases that match TRBD1. J lost 0 bases, V lost 5 bases, and 10 bases had no gene match. Germline assignment: CDR1 SEHNR and CDR2 FQNEAQ (reference sequence). CDR3 length: 16 residues. Filled out from reference TRBV7-9 and TRBJ2-7, the complete variable domain reads DTGVSQNPRHKITKRGQNVTFRCDPISEHNRLYWYRQTLGQGPEFLTYFQNEAQLEKSRLLSDRFSAERPKGSFSTLEIQRTEQGDSAMYLCASSPGQAISSYEQYFGPGTRLTVT.

J is TRBJ1-6 and V is TRBV20-1; D is unclear. Germline values: CDR1 DFQATT, CDR2 SNEGSKA (reference sequence). The length of the CDR3 is 12 residues. V lost 4 bases, J lost 9 bases, and 10 bases lay in between. CDR3 bases: TGCAGTGCTAAAGGGATGTCTTCACCCCTCCACTTT. It codes for CSAKGMSSPLHF.

This rearrangement joins TRBV12-3 or TRBV12-4 to TRBJ1-2; TRBD1 aligns across 7 bases. CDR3 size: 17 residues. J was trimmed by 1 base and V by 3 bases; bases with no gene match: 11. CDR3 loop: CASSFGTVEIFNYGYTF. Here the CDR3 DNA reads TGTGCCAGCAGTTTCGGGACAGTAGAAATATTTAACTATGGCTACACCTTC.

The chain links TRBV25-1 to TRBJ1-1, with D hard to call. Trimming left V 3 bases short and J 10 bases short, with 18 bases between. The length of the CDR3 is 14 residues. The germline V gene has CDR1 MGHDK and CDR2 SYGVNS. The CDR3, as DNA: TGTGCCAGCAGTGATACCGCGTGGGGTGGCGGAGCTTTCTTT. Protein sequence: CASSDTAWGGGAFF.

The V gene is TRBV6-1, the J gene TRBJ1-6, with a tentative D call TRBD1 (5 bases). V shed 8 bases and J shed 17 bases, with 13 bases lying between them. Germline V gene data show CDR1 as MNHNS and CDR2 as SASEGT. CDR3 length: 10 amino acids. The CDR3 DNA is TGTGCCAGCCGAGGGGTCGGGATCCACTTT. The encoded protein is CASRGVGIHF.

V gene TRBV4-1 combines with J gene TRBJ2-5; D is unclear. Germline V gene lookup returns CDR1 MGHRA and CDR2 YSYEKL. V was cut by 3 bases and J by 5 bases, with 13 bases left in between. CDR3 length: 14 residues. The CDR3 is CASSHRLSDETQYF. The CDR3 nucleotides read TGCGCCAGCAGCCACAGGCTTTCTGACGAGACCCAGTACTTC.

The table lists this clonotype with a few counts. This chain connects TRBV7-3 to TRBJ2-1; D is perhaps TRBD1 (6 bases). CDR1 and CDR2 (germline): SGHTA, FQGTGA. This CDR3 comprises 13 residues. Trimming took 5 bases from V and 10 from J, leaving 15 bases between them. The CDR3 nucleotides read TGTGCCAGCAGCAAACAGGGTTCGGGGGAGCAGTTCTTC. It codes for CASSKQGSGEQFF.